Shown below are 26 T cell receptor beta chains from a single sample sequenced in a study of blood T cell repertoires in COVID-19. Generated by immunoSEQ multiplex PCR, the TCRdb table keeps only in-frame clones and is missing some. The table records around 250,000 clones, approximately 78% of them present only once. Sequencing was performed on peripheral blood. The receptors stem from a woman aged 18-29 years with acute or convalescent COVID-19.

The rearrangement links TRBV6-5 to TRBJ2-2; no clear D. The CDR3 is made up of 15 amino acids. Germline V gives CDR1 MNHEY, CDR2 SVGAGI. V was trimmed by 7 bases and J by 0 bases, leaving 12 bases between them. CDR3 coding DNA: TGTGCCAGCATTTTTCCAACAACGAACACCGGGGAGCTGTTTTTT. It specifies CASIFPTTNTGELFF.

The genes are TRBV5-1 and TRBJ1-4; no firm D call. In germline, CDR1 is SGHRS, CDR2 YFSETQ. The V and J ends lost 4 bases and 3 bases respectively, with 13 bases between them. The CDR3 runs 15 residues. In DNA form, the CDR3 reads TGCGCCAGCAGCCACTCTCGGAGGGCTAATGAAAAACTGTTTTTT. Residues: CASSHSRRANEKLFF.

The chain has TRBV6-4 and TRBJ2-1; 9 bases line up with TRBD2. The V and J ends lost 0 bases and 4 bases, in that order; junction bases with no gene match: 1. Germline CDR1 is MRHNA and CDR2 is SNTAGT. The CDR3 loop spans 15 amino acids. CDR3 nucleotide sequence: TGTGCCAGCAGTGACTCACTAGCGGGTTACAATGAGCAGTTCTTC. Protein product: CASSDSLAGYNEQFF.

The V call is TRBV30, the J call TRBJ2-5; D not resolved. Per germline, CDR1 GTSNPN and CDR2 SVGIG (reference sequence). V dropped 0 bases and J dropped 4 bases, with 15 bases sitting between them. The CDR3 consists of 15 residues. CDR3 sequence (DNA): TGTGCCTGGAGTGTCGGGTGGCCGAGAATAGAGACCCAGTACTTC. Translating it yields CAWSVGWPRIETQYF.

CDR3 bases: TGTGCCAGCAGTTTATTCAGGAACACTGAAGCTTTCTTT. It translates to CASSLFRNTEAFF. This chain connects TRBV27 to TRBJ1-1, with D uncertain. Germline CDR1 MNHEY, CDR2 SMNVEV (reference sequence). V gave up 1 base and J gave up 1 base, with 4 bases separating them. CDR3 length: 13 residues.

The CDR3 DNA follows: TGCGCCAGCAGCCAAGAGGCCCTAGCGGGAGTGGGCGAGCAGTACTTC. This codes for CASSQEALAGVGEQYF. The V call is TRBV4-1, the J call TRBJ2-7; the match to TRBD2 covers 10 bases. Trimming took 0 bases from V and 6 from J; bases not matched to a gene: 8. Germline lookup yields CDR1 MGHRA and CDR2 YSYEKL. This CDR3 is 16 amino acids long.

The V call is TRBV19, the J call TRBJ1-2; possibly TRBD1 for D (5 bases). CDR3 length: 14 residues. Germline-derived CDR1 and CDR2 are LNHDA and SQIVND (reference sequence). Between the trimmed V and J ends, which lost 4 bases and 4 bases, there was a span of 13 bases. DNA of the CDR3: TGTGCCAGTAGTAGCCAGGGTGCCCTCTATGGCTACACCTTC. As protein: CASSSQGALYGYTF.

The rearrangement links TRBV9 to TRBJ2-7; D not certain. V lost 2 bases and J lost 4, with 13 bases in between. Per germline, CDR1 SGDLS and CDR2 YYNGEE. This CDR3 comprises 14 residues. CDR3 sequence reads: CASSVAASGYEQYF. As DNA, the CDR3 is TGTGCCAGCAGCGTGGCCGCTTCGGGTTACGAGCAGTACTTC.

This chain uses TRBV30 with TRBJ1-5, with TRBD1 identical over 11 bases. The V gene end was trimmed by 4 bases and the J gene end by 2 bases; junction bases not matched to a gene: 4. Looked up from germline, CDR1 is GTSNPN and CDR2 is SVGIG (reference sequence). The CDR3 is 15 residues long. CDR3 in DNA: TGTGCCTGGAATTCGGGACAGGGGGGCAATCAGCCCCAGCATTTT. Encoded protein: CAWNSGQGGNQPQHF. Filled out from reference TRBV30 and TRBJ1-5, the complete variable domain reads SQTIHQWPATLVQPVGSPLSLECTVEGTSNPNLYWYRQAAGRGLQLLFYSVGIGQISSEVPQNLSASRPQDRQFILSSKKLLLSDSGFYLCAWNSGQGGNQPQHFGDGTRLSIL.

This chain links TRBV15 with TRBJ2-7, with 10 positions matching TRBD2. CDR1 and CDR2 from the germline V gene are LNHNV and YYDKDF (reference sequence). This CDR3 region has 15 residues. Trimming took 0 bases from V and 4 from J; bases not matched to a gene: 3. The CDR3, as DNA: TGTGCCACCAGCAGAGATCTAGCGGGAGTATACGAGCAGTACTTC. Protein sequence: CATSRDLAGVYEQYF.

The chain couples TRBV2 to TRBJ1-5; weak D call: TRBD1 (6 bases). The V and J ends lost 0 bases and 0 bases respectively, with 18 bases between them. Per the germline V gene, CDR1 is SNHLY and CDR2 is FYNNEI. There are 19 residues in the CDR3. The DNA of the CDR3 is TGTGCCAGCAGTGAAGCTAGGGGACAACGACGTAATAGCAATCAGCCCCAGCATTTT. It translates to CASSEARGQRRNSNQPQHF. Looking up the rest from reference TRBV2 and TRBJ1-5 gives the full variable domain: EPEVTQTPSHQVTQMGQEVILRCVPISNHLYFYWYRQILGQKVEFLVSFYNNEISEKSEIFDDQFSVERPDGSNFTLKIRSTKLEDSAMYFCASSEARGQRRNSNQPQHFGDGTRLSIL.

The chain employs TRBV28 and TRBJ2-2; weak D call: TRBD2 (5 bases). CDR3 size: 15 residues. V was trimmed by 3 bases and J by 1 base, leaving 9 bases between them. Germline V lookup: CDR1 MDHEN, CDR2 SYDVKM. The CDR3 DNA sequence: TGTGCCAGCAGTTTCGGTGGGAGGAACACCGGGGAGCTGTTTTTT. Translating it yields CASSFGGRNTGELFF.

The chain recombines TRBV29-1 with TRBJ2-3; TRBD2 is a possible D gene (5 bases). The V gene's germline CDR1 is SQVTM and CDR2 ANQGSEA. Between the trimmed V and J ends, which lost 7 bases and 0 bases, there was a span of 11 bases. The CDR3 runs 13 residues. CDR3 sequence reads: CSGGYTSTDTQYF. The CDR3 coding sequence is TGCAGCGGAGGGTACACTAGCACAGATACGCAGTATTTT.

The genes are TRBV6-5 and TRBJ1-1; 7 bases align to TRBD1. The CDR3 is made up of 16 amino acids. J was trimmed by 0 bases and V by 4 bases; bases with no gene match: 8. Looked up from germline, CDR1 is MNHEY and CDR2 is SVGAGI. The CDR3, as DNA: TGTGCCAGCAGTTCAACCCCGACAGGGATGAACACTGAAGCTTTCTTT. Translating it yields CASSSTPTGMNTEAFF.

This rearrangement joins TRBV11-2 to TRBJ1-2, with TRBD1 identical over 9 bases. With 3 bases clipped from V and 8 bases from J, the junction kept 16 bases outside the gene matches. The CDR3 is 17 residues long. Per the germline V gene, CDR1 is SGHAT and CDR2 is FQNNGV. CDR3 nucleotides: TGTGCCAGCAGCTTTTGGGCAAAAGGGGACAGGGCGTGGGGCTACACCTTC. It translates to CASSFWAKGDRAWGYTF. Full variable domain (missing parts from reference TRBV11-2 and TRBJ1-2): EAGVAQSPRYKIIEKRQSVAFWCNPISGHATLYWYQQILGQGPKLLIQFQNNGVVDDSQLPKDRFSAERLKGVDSTLKIQPAKLEDSAVYLCASSFWAKGDRAWGYTFGSGTRLTVV.

This chain joins TRBV11-2 and TRBJ2-1, with 10 bases identical to TRBD2. CDR1 is SGHAT and CDR2 is FQNNGV in the germline V gene. V trimming: 0 bases; J trimming: 9 bases; junction bases outside the gene matches: 8. The length of the CDR3 is 16 residues. The CDR3 region is CASSLESGRAVGEQFF. CDR3 sequence (DNA): TGTGCCAGCAGCTTAGAGAGCGGGAGGGCCGTGGGTGAGCAGTTCTTC.

J is TRBJ2-6 and V is TRBV29-1; D is possibly TRBD2 (6 bases). V gave up 0 bases and J gave up 4 bases, with 13 bases separating them. Germline V CDR1 and CDR2: SQVTM, ANQGSEA. CDR3 length equals 16 residues. The CDR3 here is CSVEDIGGRGANVLTF. For the CDR3, the DNA is TGCAGCGTTGAAGATATTGGGGGGAGAGGGGCCAACGTCCTGACTTTC.

The CDR3 reads CASSLPGKSSGREYEQYF. In nucleotides, the CDR3 is TGTGCCAGCAGCTTACCCGGGAAGTCCAGCGGGAGAGAGTACGAGCAGTACTTC. The rearrangement uses TRBV7-6 and TRBJ2-7, with 8 bases identical to TRBD2. This CDR3 has 18 amino acids. Germline V gives CDR1 SGHVS, CDR2 FNYEAQ. Unmatched junction bases numbered 16, after V lost 2 bases and J lost 4 bases. The variable domain in full, completed from reference TRBV7-6 and TRBJ2-7, reads GAGVSQSPRYKVTKRGQDVALRCDPISGHVSLYWYRQALGQGPEFLTYFNYEAQQDKSGLPNDRFSAERPEGSISTLTIQRTEQRDSAMYRCASSLPGKSSGREYEQYFGPGTRLTVT.

This clone came up a few times. The V call is TRBV9, the J call TRBJ2-1; no clear D. The CDR3 has 12 residues. Trimming shortened V by 0 bases and J by 10 bases, and 8 bases separated the two germline ends. Germline values: CDR1 SGDLS, CDR2 YYNGEE. The CDR3 DNA is TGTGCCAGCAGCGTAGACGGAGCCGAGCAGTTCTTC. Encoded protein: CASSVDGAEQFF.

This clone was seen just once. The chain carries TRBV6-5 and TRBJ1-1; D gene unclear. CDR1 and CDR2 (germline): MNHEY, SVGAGI. The CDR3 totals 14 residues. V was pared by 2 bases and J by 1 base, with 8 bases between. CDR3 sequence reads: CASSYASPNTEAFF. CDR3 nucleotides: TGTGCCAGCAGTTACGCGTCCCCGAACACTGAAGCTTTCTTT.

The chain combines TRBV6-5 with TRBJ1-2; maybe TRBD1 (6 bases). Germline CDR1 reads MNHEY; CDR2 reads SVGAGI. The CDR3 consists of 13 residues. The V gene lost 5 bases and the J gene lost 5 bases, with 12 bases spanning the gap. The CDR3 DNA sequence: TGTGCCAGCAGTCTTGACAGGACATATGGCTACACCTTC. Translated, it gives CASSLDRTYGYTF.

This rearrangement joins TRBV7-9 to TRBJ2-1; D is possibly TRBD1 (6 bases). The CDR3 contains 14 residues. The V and J ends lost 2 bases and 7 bases respectively, with 12 bases between them. The germline gives CDR1 SEHNR, CDR2 FQNEAQ (reference sequence). The CDR3 sequence: CASSLLGQANEQFF. The CDR3 DNA is TGTGCCAGCAGCTTACTGGGACAAGCGAATGAGCAGTTCTTC.

The sample holds a few counts of this clone. The rearrangement joins TRBV6-5 to TRBJ2-1; 10 positions match TRBD1. Germline V gives CDR1 MNHEY, CDR2 SVGAGI. V was clipped by 8 bases and J by 5 bases; unmatched bases: 6. The CDR3 loop spans 14 amino acids. Here the CDR3 DNA reads TGTGCCAGCCGATGGGACAGGGGTAACAATGAGCAGTTCTTC. Its translation is CASRWDRGNNEQFF.

The CDR3 sequence: CASSPGTNMNTEAFF. The CDR3 DNA is TGTGCCAGCTCACCCGGGACAAACATGAACACTGAAGCTTTCTTT. The rearrangement uses TRBV18 and TRBJ1-1, with D possibly TRBD1 on 6 matching bases. V was cut by 3 bases and J by 0 bases, with 11 bases left in between. The CDR3 contains 15 residues. Per germline, CDR1 KGHSH and CDR2 LQKENI.

The chain has TRBV7-3 and TRBJ2-3; possibly TRBD2 for D (5 bases). The CDR3 is 16 amino acids. Germline V gene sequence: CDR1 SGHTA, CDR2 FQGTGA. V was cut by 3 bases and J by 1 base, with 14 bases left in between. CDR3 loop: CASSLDSTTGTDTQYF. The CDR3 region has the DNA TGTGCCAGCAGCTTGGACTCAACCACCGGCACAGATACGCAGTATTTT. The whole variable domain, filled in from reference TRBV7-3 and TRBJ2-3, reads GAGVSQTPSNKVTEKGKYVELRCDPISGHTALYWYRQSLGQGPEFLIYFQGTGAADDSGLPNDRFFAVRPEGSVSTLKIQRTERGDSAVYLCASSLDSTTGTDTQYFGPGTRLTVL.

This clone was recorded only once. The chain couples TRBV5-6 to TRBJ1-6, with 7 nucleotides matching TRBD1. This CDR3 is built from 15 residues. V was clipped by 4 bases and J by 13 bases; unmatched bases: 14. Germline assignment: CDR1 SGHDT and CDR2 YYEEEE. The CDR3 coding sequence is TGTGCCAGCAGCGCAGCAACAGGGGACCATACTCCCCTCCACTTT. It specifies CASSAATGDHTPLHF.